The present T cell receptor beta chain was sequenced within a study of memory CD4+ T cells and cytomegalovirus serostatus. Turning to the study itself: This sample comes from healthy Belgian adults, 8 to 10 CMV seropositive, around 26 seronegative. Notes on the study in general: About 40% of the roughly 160 known CMV-associated TCRbeta sequences appeared in CD4+ memory. Repertoires predicted CMV serostatus with median bootstrapped AUC of about 0.96.

Only in-frame clones appear in the TCRdb table, and some are missing; sequencing was by immunoSEQ multiplex PCR. The sample gives 61,000 or so clones, about 78% of which show up once; approximately 0.5% is in the top ten. Single viable CD3+CD4+CD8-CD45RO+ cells were sorted as the memory CD4+ T cells. CMV serostatus came from serum IgG against pp150, pp28, p38, p52. There are 14 residues in the CDR3. The ends lost 7 bases at V and 1 base at J; junction bases unmatched: 6. The germline gives CDR1 SQVTM, CDR2 ANQGSEA. This clone appeared once. What it binds is not known. This rearrangement joins TRBV29-1 to TRBJ2-3; 9 positions match TRBD1. The sequencing sample was made of memory CD4+ T cells from blood. This receptor was taken from an adult in good health and CMV-seronegative. Some clones in this sample may be carry-over from other donors' samples. The CDR3 coding sequence is TGCAGCGCCTACAGGGGGCCACGCACAGATACGCAGTATTTT. The encoded protein is CSAYRGPRTDTQYF.